The 11 T cell receptor beta chains reported below all come from one sample, sequenced in a study of blood T cell repertoires in COVID-19 (dated by TCRdb to about 2020). The library was generated by the immunoSEQ multiplex PCR assay. TCRdb's version of the immuneACCESS table is confined to in-frame rearrangements and falls short of the full clone set. An unresolved V gene accounts for under half of the shortfall where checked; the remainder is of unknown origin. Present in this sample are about 180,000 clones, around 88% of which were seen just once. The top ten constitute around 4% of the sample. Sequenced input: peripheral blood. These receptors were collected from a woman aged 25 to 39 with acute or convalescent COVID-19.

The chain has TRBV20-1 and TRBJ1-1; D not certain. V shed 5 bases and J shed 4 bases, with 5 bases lying between them. CDR3 length: 10 amino acids. Germline CDR1 DFQATT, CDR2 SNEGSKA (reference sequence). The CDR3 here is CSAGLTEAFF. The CDR3 coding sequence is TGCAGTGCTGGCCTCACTGAAGCTTTCTTT.

This clone was seen a single time. This rearrangement joins TRBV6-4 to TRBJ2-5; D gene unclear. Germline lookup yields CDR1 MRHNA and CDR2 SNTAGT. The CDR3 extends over 14 amino acids. Between the trimmed V and J ends, which lost 4 bases and 2 bases, there was a span of 11 bases. The CDR3 DNA reads as TGTGCCAGCAGTGTTTTGGCGGAACAAGAGACCCAGTACTTC. This encodes CASSVLAEQETQYF.

This chain uses TRBV10-3 with TRBJ2-2; TRBD1 might be the D (5 bases). CDR1 ENHRY and CDR2 SYGVKD come from the germline V gene. The germline V and J ends were trimmed by 5 bases and 4 bases, with 11 bases remaining between them. CDR3 size: 14 residues. In DNA, the CDR3 is TGTGCCATCAGTCCAAGAAGGGGCACCGGGGAGCTGTTTTTT. It yields the protein CAISPRRGTGELFF.

This clone was seen a single time. The rearrangement joins TRBV7-2 to TRBJ2-7; maybe TRBD2 (5 bases). Trimming took 2 bases from V and 7 from J, leaving 15 bases between them. CDR1 is SGHTA and CDR2 is FQGNSA in the germline V gene. The CDR3 is 14 residues long. The CDR3 coding sequence is TGTGCCAGCAGCTTAAGGGCGGGTTCAAGAGAGCAGTACTTC. It translates to CASSLRAGSREQYF.

The gene calls are TRBV5-1 and TRBJ1-2, with D possibly matching TRBD1 (5 bases). Germline lookup yields CDR1 SGHRS and CDR2 YFSETQ. Trimming pared 4 bases from V and 8 bases from J, leaving 21 bases between. The length of the CDR3 is 15 residues. The CDR3 nucleotides read TGCGCCAGCAGCCAATACTTAGGGACTTCTGACGGCTACACCTTC. It yields the protein CASSQYLGTSDGYTF.

The chain links TRBV18 to TRBJ2-2, with TRBD2 matching over 7 bases. J gave up 0 bases and V 5 bases, and 18 bases lay outside the gene matches. The CDR3 runs 20 residues. Looked up from germline, CDR1 is KGHSH and CDR2 is LQKENI. The CDR3 loop reads CASSAGAPGLSRPNTGELFF. CDR3 sequence (DNA): TGTGCCAGCTCAGCTGGGGCCCCGGGACTAAGTAGACCGAACACCGGGGAGCTGTTTTTT.

The chain employs TRBV11-2 and TRBJ2-3; 7 nucleotides match TRBD2. CDR1 and CDR2 (germline): SGHAT, FQNNGV. The V gene end was trimmed by 4 bases and the J gene end by 5 bases; junction bases not matched to a gene: 6. The CDR3 contains 14 residues. CDR3 residues: CASSSAGERDTQYF. CDR3 sequence (DNA): TGTGCCAGCAGCTCGGCGGGAGAGAGAGATACGCAGTATTTT. The complete variable domain, with remaining parts taken from reference TRBV11-2 and TRBJ2-3, reads EAGVAQSPRYKIIEKRQSVAFWCNPISGHATLYWYQQILGQGPKLLIQFQNNGVVDDSQLPKDRFSAERLKGVDSTLKIQPAKLEDSAVYLCASSSAGERDTQYFGPGTRLTVL.

This clone was counted between two and nine times. The chain uses TRBV28 and TRBJ1-2; the D gene is possibly TRBD1 (6 bases). Between the trimmed V and J ends, which lost 8 bases and 4 bases, there was a span of 14 bases. CDR1 and CDR2 from the germline V gene are MDHEN and SYDVKM. This CDR3 is 13 amino acids long. In DNA form, the CDR3 reads TGTGCCAGCCTACAAACAGGGAGCTATGGCTACACCTTC. Translating gives CASLQTGSYGYTF.

The chain employs TRBV20-1 and TRBJ2-5; D uncertain. CDR1 and CDR2 from the germline V gene are DFQATT and SNEGSKA (reference sequence). V was clipped by 3 bases and J by 0 bases, with 8 bases between them. This CDR3 has 13 amino acids. The CDR3 here is CSASGGYQETQYF. CDR3 bases: TGCAGTGCTAGTGGCGGCTACCAAGAGACCCAGTACTTC.

The chain combines TRBV12-5 with TRBJ2-7, with TRBD2 matching over 15 bases. The CDR3 sequence is 16 residues long. V shed 5 bases and J 5 bases; nucleotides not matched to a gene: 7. Germline V gene lookup returns CDR1 LGHNT and CDR2 FRNRAP. The CDR3 region has the DNA TGTGCTAGTGGTACCGGACTAGCGGGAGGGCGGGACGAGCAGTACTTC. Translated: CASGTGLAGGRDEQYF. Looking up the rest from reference TRBV12-5 and TRBJ2-7 gives the full variable domain: DARVTQTPRHKVTEMGQEVTMRCQPILGHNTVFWYRQTMMQGLELLAYFRNRAPLDDSGMPKDRFSAEMPDATLATLKIQPSEPRDSAVYFCASGTGLAGGRDEQYFGPGTRLTVT.

V is TRBV30 and J is TRBJ2-5, with TRBD2 identical over 11 bases. The germline V gene encodes CDR1 GTSNPN and CDR2 SVGIG (reference sequence). The CDR3 is 17 residues long. V shed 5 bases and J 5 bases; nucleotides not matched to a gene: 16. The CDR3 here is CAWAQGVSGRAVETQYF. For the CDR3, the DNA is TGTGCCTGGGCCCAGGGGGTTAGCGGGAGGGCCGTTGAGACCCAGTACTTC.